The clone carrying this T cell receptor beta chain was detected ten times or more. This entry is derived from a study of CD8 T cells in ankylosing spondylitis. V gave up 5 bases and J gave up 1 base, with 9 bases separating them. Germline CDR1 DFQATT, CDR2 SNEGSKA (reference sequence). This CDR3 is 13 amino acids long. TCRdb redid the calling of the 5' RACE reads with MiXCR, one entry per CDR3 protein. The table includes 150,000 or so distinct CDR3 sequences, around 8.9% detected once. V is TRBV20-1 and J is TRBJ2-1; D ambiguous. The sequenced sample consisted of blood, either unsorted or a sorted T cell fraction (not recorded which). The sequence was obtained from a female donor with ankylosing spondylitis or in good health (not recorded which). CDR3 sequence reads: CSARPVSYNEQFF. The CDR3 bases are TGCAGTGCTCGACCCGTTTCCTACAATGAGCAGTTCTTC.